The rows below give T cell receptor beta chains drawn from one sample of a study of molecular identifiers for immune sequencing clone quantification. Each CDR3 protein is one row after TCRdb ran MiXCR on the PCR reads. Found here are around 470,000 distinct CDR3 sequences, under 30% of them singletons; the top ten hold around 0.78%. Sequenced: naive CD8+ T cells from blood, with Jurkat cell RNA spiked in. The receptors were sampled from a human donor in good health. Some libraries in this study had Jurkat cell RNA spiked in. CDR3s include the opening cysteine and the closing phenylalanine or tryptophan. D genes are given only for firm matches. The size entry is marked missing in some rows and otherwise reads once, few, many or a size class.

size: many; V: TRBV29-1; length: 13; D: TRBD2; J: TRBJ2-7; CDR3: CSVSGTRGHEQYF; DNA: TGCAGCGTCTCCGGGACTAGAGGTCACGAGCAGTACTTC
size: many; V: TRBV27; length: 14; D: .; J: TRBJ1-1; CDR3: CASSLRPLNTEAFF; DNA: TGTGCCAGCAGTTTAAGACCGCTGAACACTGAAGCTTTCTTT
size: many; V: TRBV2; length: 15; D: .; J: TRBJ2-3; CDR3: CASSERTFHTDTQYF; DNA: TGTGCCAGCAGTGAAAGGACTTTCCACACAGATACGCAGTATTTT
size: many; V: TRBV2; length: 15; D: TRBD1; J: TRBJ2-5; CDR3: CASSGNRGLQETQYF; DNA: TGTGCCAGCAGTGGGAACAGGGGGCTCCAAGAGACCCAGTACTTC
size: few; V: TRBV2; length: 18; D: .; J: TRBJ1-5; CDR3: CASSEKRLGTPSNQPQHF; DNA: TGTGCCAGCAGTGAAAAGCGTTTAGGGACACCTAGCAATCAGCCCCAGCATTTT
size: few; V: TRBV10-2; length: 14; D: .; J: TRBJ1-4; CDR3: CASSDRGPNEKLFF; DNA: TGCGCCAGCAGTGACCGGGGGCCTAATGAAAAACTGTTTTTT
size: many; V: TRBV6-5; length: 14; D: .; J: TRBJ2-7; CDR3: CASSTQGSSYEQYF; DNA: TGTGCCAGCAGTACGCAGGGGTCCTCTTACGAGCAGTACTTC
size: few; V: TRBV7-8; length: 16; D: TRBD2; J: TRBJ2-7; CDR3: CASSRRTSGTEYEQYF; DNA: TGTGCCAGCAGCCGACGGACTAGCGGGACTGAGTACGAGCAGTACTTC
size: .; V: TRBV4-1; length: 15; D: .; J: TRBJ1-2; CDR3: CASSQVVLTNYGYTF; DNA: TGCGCCAGCAGCCAAGTCGTTCTCACTAACTATGGCTACACCTTC
size: few; V: TRBV4-2; length: 15; D: .; J: TRBJ2-1; CDR3: CASSQYGSLVNEQFF; DNA: TGTGCCAGCAGCCAATACGGGAGCCTAGTGAATGAGCAGTTCTTC
size: many; V: TRBV7-9; length: 13; D: .; J: TRBJ2-5; CDR3: CASSYVLQETQYF; DNA: TGTGCCAGCAGCTATGTCCTCCAAGAGACCCAGTACTTC
size: many; V: TRBV4-2; length: 14; D: TRBD1; J: TRBJ2-7; CDR3: CASSFGTGGDEQYF; DNA: TGTGCCAGCAGCTTCGGGACAGGGGGCGACGAGCAGTACTTC
size: few; V: TRBV24-1; length: 13; D: .; J: TRBJ2-3; CDR3: CATVDPSTDTQYF; DNA: TGTGCCACCGTTGACCCAAGCACAGATACGCAGTATTTT
size: .; V: TRBV20-1; length: 16; D: .; J: TRBJ1-1; CDR3: CSARDTKTGTYTEAFF; DNA: TGCAGTGCTAGAGATACTAAGACAGGCACGTACACTGAAGCTTTCTTT
size: few; V: TRBV11-2; length: 17; D: TRBD1; J: TRBJ2-5; CDR3: CASSSQVGGFTQETQYF; DNA: TGTGCCAGCAGCTCCCAAGTAGGGGGCTTTACCCAAGAGACCCAGTACTTC
size: many; V: TRBV3-1; length: 14; D: .; J: TRBJ2-3; CDR3: CASRKTAVSDTQYF; DNA: TGTGCCAGCAGGAAGACGGCGGTTTCAGATACGCAGTATTTT
size: many; V: TRBV13; length: 16; D: TRBD1; J: TRBJ2-7; CDR3: CASSATRDRRTYEQYF; DNA: TGTGCCAGCAGCGCCACCCGGGACAGAAGAACCTACGAGCAGTACTTC
size: .; V: TRBV7-6; length: 15; D: .; J: TRBJ2-3; CDR3: CASSLSRRGADTQYF; DNA: TGTGCCAGCAGCTTAAGTCGTAGGGGTGCAGATACGCAGTATTTT
size: .; V: TRBV5-4; length: 11; D: .; J: TRBJ1-5; CDR3: CASSFGDTQHF; DNA: TGTGCCAGCAGCTTTGGGGATACGCAGCATTTT
size: .; V: TRBV20-1; length: 16; D: TRBD2; J: TRBJ2-7; CDR3: CSARPTSAVSSYEQYF; DNA: TGCAGTGCTAGACCTACTAGCGCTGTAAGCTCCTACGAGCAGTACTTC
size: .; V: TRBV6-5; length: 15; D: TRBD2; J: TRBJ2-7; CDR3: CASSPTTSGSYEQYF; DNA: TGTGCCAGCAGTCCCACGACTAGCGGTTCCTACGAGCAGTACTTC
size: few; V: TRBV4-1; length: 13; D: .; J: TRBJ1-2; CDR3: CASSQESNYGYTF; DNA: TGCGCCAGCAGCCAAGAAAGCAACTATGGCTACACCTTC
size: few; V: TRBV29-1; length: 14; D: .; J: TRBJ2-1; CDR3: CSVPPGWGYNEQFF; DNA: TGCAGCGTCCCCCCGGGCTGGGGCTACAATGAGCAGTTCTTC
size: many; V: TRBV6-5; length: 15; D: .; J: TRBJ2-3; CDR3: CASSYSVVGTDTQYF; DNA: TGTGCCAGCAGTTACAGTGTGGTGGGCACAGATACGCAGTATTTT
size: .; V: TRBV28; length: 13; D: TRBD1; J: TRBJ1-1; CDR3: CASRDRGLPEAFF; DNA: TGTGCCAGCAGGGACAGGGGGCTGCCTGAAGCTTTCTTT
size: many; V: TRBV7-2; length: 15; D: .; J: TRBJ1-4; CDR3: CASSLLGGTNEKLFF; DNA: TGTGCCAGCAGCTTATTGGGGGGAACTAATGAAAAACTGTTTTTT
size: many; V: TRBV19; length: 14; D: .; J: TRBJ1-5; CDR3: CASSMSGGNQPQHF; DNA: TGCGCCAGCAGTATGTCGGGGGGCAATCAGCCCCAGCATTTT